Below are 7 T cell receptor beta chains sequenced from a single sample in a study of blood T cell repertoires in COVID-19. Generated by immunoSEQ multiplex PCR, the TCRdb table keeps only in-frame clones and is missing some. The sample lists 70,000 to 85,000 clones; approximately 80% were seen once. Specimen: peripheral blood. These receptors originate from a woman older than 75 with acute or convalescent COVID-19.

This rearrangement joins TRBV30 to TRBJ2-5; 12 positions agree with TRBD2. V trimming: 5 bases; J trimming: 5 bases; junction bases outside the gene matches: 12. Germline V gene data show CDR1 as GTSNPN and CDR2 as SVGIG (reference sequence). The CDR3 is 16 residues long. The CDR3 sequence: CAWQSPSGGALETQYF. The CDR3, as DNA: TGTGCCTGGCAGTCCCCTAGCGGGGGGGCCTTGGAGACCCAGTACTTC.

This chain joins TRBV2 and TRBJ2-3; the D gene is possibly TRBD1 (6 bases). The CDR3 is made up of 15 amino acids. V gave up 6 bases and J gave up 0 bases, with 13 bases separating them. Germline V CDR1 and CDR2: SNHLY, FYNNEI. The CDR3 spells CASRATGLSTDTQYF. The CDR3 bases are TGTGCCAGCAGGGCGACAGGTCTTAGCACAGATACGCAGTATTTT.

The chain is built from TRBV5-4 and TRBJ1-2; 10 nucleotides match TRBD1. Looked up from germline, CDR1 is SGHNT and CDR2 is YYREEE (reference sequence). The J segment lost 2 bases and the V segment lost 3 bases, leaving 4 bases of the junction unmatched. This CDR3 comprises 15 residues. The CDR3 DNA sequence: TGTGCCAGCAGCTCCGGGACAGGGGCCAACTATGGCTACACCTTC. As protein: CASSSGTGANYGYTF.

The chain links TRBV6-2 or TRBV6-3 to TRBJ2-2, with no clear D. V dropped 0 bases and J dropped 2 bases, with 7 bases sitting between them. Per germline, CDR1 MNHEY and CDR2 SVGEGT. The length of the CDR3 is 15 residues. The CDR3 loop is CASSYSEQNTGELFF. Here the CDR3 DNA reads TGTGCCAGCAGTTACTCGGAGCAAAACACCGGGGAGCTGTTTTTT.

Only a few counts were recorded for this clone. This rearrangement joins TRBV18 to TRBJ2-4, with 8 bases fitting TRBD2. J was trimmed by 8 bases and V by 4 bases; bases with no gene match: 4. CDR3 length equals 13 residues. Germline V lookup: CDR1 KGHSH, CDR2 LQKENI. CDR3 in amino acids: CASSLGLEDIQYF. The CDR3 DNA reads TGTGCCAGCTCACTGGGACTAGAGGACATTCAGTACTTC.

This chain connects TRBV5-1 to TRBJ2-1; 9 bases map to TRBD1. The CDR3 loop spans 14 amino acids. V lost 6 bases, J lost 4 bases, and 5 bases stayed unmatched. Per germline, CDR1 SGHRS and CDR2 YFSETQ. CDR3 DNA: TGCGCCAGCAACGTAGGGACAGGGTACAATGAGCAGTTCTTC. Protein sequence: CASNVGTGYNEQFF. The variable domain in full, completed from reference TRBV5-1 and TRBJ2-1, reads KAGVTQTPRYLIKTRGQQVTLSCSPISGHRSVSWYQQTPGQGLQFLFEYFSETQRNKGNFPGRFSGRQFSNSRSEMNVSTLELGDSALYLCASNVGTGYNEQFFGPGTRLTVL.

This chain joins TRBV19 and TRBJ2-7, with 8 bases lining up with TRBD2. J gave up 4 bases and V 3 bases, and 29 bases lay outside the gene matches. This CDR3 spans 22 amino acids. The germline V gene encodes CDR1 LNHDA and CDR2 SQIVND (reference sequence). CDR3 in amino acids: CASSMATRGSGGAFPPLYEQYF. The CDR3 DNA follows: TGTGCCAGTAGTATGGCCACCCGGGGGAGCGGGGGCGCATTCCCCCCGCTTTACGAGCAGTACTTC.